Below, 15 T cell receptor beta chains from the same sample are listed, as sequenced in a study of shared clonotypes between healthy human individuals. CD8 cells regarded as naive lacked CD45RO, were positively chosen for CCR7, and omitted terminally differentiated effector memory CD45RA+ cells. Produced via immunoSEQ multiplex PCR; TCRdb's table is partial and in-frame only. Of some 2 million clones in the sample, approximately 95% were seen once. Sequenced sample: naive CD8+ T cells sorted from blood. The origin of the receptors is a young man in good health.

V usage is TRBV6-5 and J usage is TRBJ2-3, with a tentative D call TRBD2 (6 bases). CDR1 and CDR2 from the germline V gene are MNHEY and SVGAGI. V lost 6 bases, J lost 4 bases, and 14 bases lay in between. The CDR3 totals 14 residues. This chain's CDR3 is CASSPGRGSDTQYF. The CDR3 DNA follows: TGTGCCAGCAGCCCTGGGCGGGGATCAGATACGCAGTATTTT.

The rearrangement uses TRBV27 and TRBJ2-5; tentative D call: TRBD1 (6 bases). Looked up from germline, CDR1 is MNHEY and CDR2 is SMNVEV (reference sequence). The CDR3 covers 13 residues. V gave up 8 bases and J gave up 0 bases, with 10 bases separating them. Here the CDR3 DNA reads TGTGCCAGCGGAAGGGGGTACCAAGAGACCCAGTACTTC. It yields the protein CASGRGYQETQYF.

The chain carries TRBV19 and TRBJ1-1; a possible D gene is TRBD1 (6 bases). Germline V gene sequence: CDR1 LNHDA, CDR2 SQIVND (reference sequence). Trimming cost V 11 bases and J 4 bases, with 11 bases left between them. The CDR3 has 11 residues. CDR3 in DNA: TGTGCCTCAACAGGGCCCACTGAAGCTTTCTTT. Protein sequence: CASTGPTEAFF.

The V call is TRBV15, the J call TRBJ2-2; D gene ambiguous. The CDR3 has 16 amino acids. Trimming pared 5 bases from V and 3 bases from J, leaving 16 bases between. Germline V CDR1 and CDR2: LNHNV, YYDKDF (reference sequence). CDR3 bases: TGTGCCACCAGCGCCCCAAAAGGGTGGGACACCGGGGAGCTGTTTTTT. Its translation is CATSAPKGWDTGELFF.

This clone was recorded once. This chain uses TRBV30 with TRBJ2-7; 11 bases line up with TRBD2. Unmatched junction bases numbered 10, after V lost 5 bases and J lost 4 bases. Germline V gene data show CDR1 as GTSNPN and CDR2 as SVGIG (reference sequence). The CDR3 spans 15 residues. In DNA, the CDR3 is TGTGCCTGGGGCTACCTAGCGGGAGGTAGATACGAGCAGTACTTC. Encoded protein: CAWGYLAGGRYEQYF.

The rearrangement links TRBV6-1 to TRBJ1-6; D not certain. This CDR3 has 15 amino acids. Trimming shortened V by 2 bases and J by 6 bases, and 11 bases separated the two germline ends. Germline V gene data show CDR1 as MNHNS and CDR2 as SASEGT. CDR3 sequence (DNA): TGTGCCAGCAGTGAAACCCCTGGTGGTAATTCACCCCTCCACTTT. It codes for CASSETPGGNSPLHF.

V is TRBV7-8 and J is TRBJ2-2; TRBD2 matches 10 bases. V gave up 5 bases and J gave up 2 bases; unmatched junction bases: 8. Germline-derived CDR1 and CDR2 are SGHVS and FQNEAQ. The CDR3 has 17 residues. CDR3: CASSPLLAGANTGELFF. The CDR3 DNA sequence: TGTGCCAGCAGCCCACTCCTAGCGGGAGCTAACACCGGGGAGCTGTTTTTT.

Turning to this clone: This specimen includes other DNA sequences encoding the same CDR3. The chain combines TRBV9 with TRBJ2-1; D is unresolved. The CDR3 covers 13 residues. Germline CDR1 is SGDLS and CDR2 is YYNGEE. Trimming stripped 0 bases from V and 5 bases from J, with 6 bases between. The CDR3 sequence is CASSVGPNNEQFF. The CDR3 region has the DNA TGTGCCAGCAGCGTAGGTCCCAACAATGAGCAGTTCTTC. The variable domain in full, completed from reference TRBV9 and TRBJ2-1, reads DSGVTQTPKHLITATGQRVTLRCSPRSGDLSVYWYQQSLDQGLQFLIQYYNGEERAKGNILERFSAQQFPDLHSELNLSSLELGDSALYFCASSVGPNNEQFFGPGTRLTVL.

Details on this clone: The sample holds other DNA sequences that translate to the same CDR3. This chain links TRBV28 with TRBJ2-7; tentatively, D is TRBD2 (6 bases). Germline V gene data show CDR1 as MDHEN and CDR2 as SYDVKM. Trimming removed 6 bases at V and 2 bases at J, with 14 bases between. This CDR3 has 14 residues. Written as DNA, the CDR3 is TGTGCCAGCAGCCCGAGCGGGTCCGCCTACGAGCAGTACTTC. It yields the protein CASSPSGSAYEQYF.

The rearrangement links TRBV9 to TRBJ2-1; TRBD1 matches at 7 bases. CDR3 size: 17 residues. CDR1 and CDR2 from the germline V gene are SGDLS and YYNGEE. V shed 4 bases and J 4 bases; nucleotides not matched to a gene: 14. The CDR3 protein is CASSPRIRDSPYNEQFF. The CDR3 bases are TGTGCCAGCAGCCCGAGAATCCGGGACAGCCCTTACAATGAGCAGTTCTTC.

V gene TRBV6-5 combines with J gene TRBJ1-1, with 8 bases fitting TRBD1. The CDR3 runs 15 residues. After removal of 0 bases from V and 1 base from J, the junction contained 1 base not matched to a gene. Germline CDR1 reads MNHEY; CDR2 reads SVGAGI. The CDR3 coding sequence is TGTGCCAGCAGTTACTCGGGACAGGCGAACACTGAAGCTTTCTTT. Encoded protein: CASSYSGQANTEAFF.

The chain has TRBV27 and TRBJ2-7; 7 positions match TRBD1. The CDR3 consists of 15 residues. The trim removed 3 bases at V and 4 bases at J, leaving 9 bases unmatched. The germline CDR1 and CDR2 sequences are MNHEY and SMNVEV (reference sequence). The CDR3 here is CASSFSTGSRYEQYF. The DNA of the CDR3 is TGTGCCAGCAGTTTCTCGACAGGGTCCAGATACGAGCAGTACTTC.

V gene TRBV27 combines with J gene TRBJ2-1; tentatively, D is TRBD1 (5 bases). V was cut by 0 bases and J by 5 bases, with 14 bases left in between. CDR1 MNHEY and CDR2 SMNVEV come from the germline V gene (reference sequence). The CDR3 totals 16 residues. In DNA, the CDR3 is TGTGCCAGCAGTTTATCCGACAGCCTGTCTGACAATGAGCAGTTCTTC. Encoded protein: CASSLSDSLSDNEQFF.

The chain is built from TRBV13 and TRBJ2-5, with 10 bases fitting TRBD2. Unmatched junction bases numbered 2, after V lost 2 bases and J lost 2 bases. The germline V gene encodes CDR1 PRHDT and CDR2 FYEKMQ (reference sequence). CDR3 length equals 15 residues. The CDR3 coding sequence is TGTGCCAGCAGCTTACTAGCGGGGGATCAAGAGACCCAGTACTTC. Translating gives CASSLLAGDQETQYF. Full variable domain (missing parts from reference TRBV13 and TRBJ2-5): AAGVIQSPRHLIKEKRETATLKCYPIPRHDTVYWYQQGPGQDPQFLISFYEKMQSDKGSIPDRFSAQQFSDYHSELNMSSLELGDSALYFCASSLLAGDQETQYFGPGTRLLVL.

V usage is TRBV2 and J usage is TRBJ1-2, with D uncertain. Germline-derived CDR1 and CDR2 are SNHLY and FYNNEI. Trimming shortened V by 6 bases and J by 4 bases, and 12 bases separated the two germline ends. This CDR3 is 13 amino acids long. The chain's CDR3 is CASRILNGYGYTF. The CDR3 bases are TGTGCCAGCAGGATACTGAACGGCTATGGCTACACCTTC.